This T cell receptor beta chain was recorded in a study of cytomegalovirus exposure and HLA in healthy donors (dated 2017 in TCRdb). Background for the entire study: An earlier analysis of roughly 610 of the donors reported around 280 Gb of sequence data and 95 million to 120 million unique TCR beta sequences obtained from some 170 million T cells. An early release that covered 500 to 800 HLA-typed donors contained approximately 300 gigabases of sequencing data and tens of millions of unique TCR sequences. Of the 300 to 450 genotyped donors, 65% to 90% fell in the genetic ancestry cluster associated with self-reported Caucasian donors. The aim of the study was to test whether cataloging public T cell receptors could identify signatures of past pathogen exposure. The study profiled the T cell repertoires of under 850 subjects by immunosequencing and related them to cytomegalovirus serostatus. In addition to the first cohort of hundreds of subjects, a separate validation cohort of about 120 different subjects was used. The study combined high-throughput TCR immunosequencing, statistical association of individual TCRs with disease status, and machine learning to predict cytomegalovirus infection status. To study patterns of TCR occurrence, a later analysis re-analyzed previously published TCR beta repertoires from 666 donors and added high-resolution HLA genotyping. In the later analysis, no new phenotypic data were used to find candidate immune exposures; instead, reliance was placed on TCR beta sequences and their occurrence across donors. In an earlier analysis of several hundred of the donors, high-throughput TCR beta sequencing was used to judge whether each TCR beta V gene segment behaved as functional or pseudogenic. Donor age, sex, ethnicity and CMV serostatus were compiled alongside the repertoire data. A later genetic analysis used genome-wide SNP genotypes for about three fifths of the 666 donors, treating that subset as a discovery cohort. Every repertoire in the discovery cohort had been generated on one and the same sequencing platform. Class I and class II HLA loci were covered by the typing at four-digit resolution. The number of donors typed differed by locus, with about 629-640 for A, B, C, DRB1 and DQB1, around 500 for DQA1, 600 to 610 for DPA1, and under 490 for DPB1. A few DR-DQ haplotypes were treated as single units for association and clustering because of strong linkage in the cohort. Across 398 genotyped donors of the cohort, an average of approximately 220,000 unique TCR beta nucleotide sequences per donor were sequenced, and roughly 18% of those sequences were non-productive. General conclusions and limits of the study: Presence/absence analyses assumed roughly uniform sequencing depth across donors, an assumption that may not hold. CMV serostatus was the only immune exposure information available for the cohort. The authors suggested that the approach could potentially be generalized to other disease states and immunological phenotypes. A cluster of highly shared sequence variants was judged likely to represent a technical artifact of the sequencing pipeline. Linkage disequilibrium might explain the correlated functional status among segregating V segments, but an unknown experimental factor could not be ruled out. Some IMGT-functional V segments, including TRBV6-2 and TRBV6-3, could not be distinguished by the 87-base-pair reads and were therefore excluded. The classifier was reported to diagnose cytomegalovirus status with high specificity and sensitivity in both the original and validation cohorts. A later analysis found that HLA-associated TCR beta chains were more clonally expanded and had lower generation probabilities than equally common non-associated chains. The study listed approximately 160 TCR beta chains as associated with cytomegalovirus. In a later analysis, most CMV-associated TCR beta chains were found to appear HLA-restricted, with HLA associations seemingly driven largely by CMV exposure. In a later analysis, several top co-occurrence clusters were reported to appear linked to parvovirus B19, influenza, CMV and Epstein-Barr virus. In a later genetic analysis, a missense DCLRE1C variant was associated with V-gene and J-gene trimming of TCR beta chains, and the association was replicated in an independent cohort. At a false discovery rate of 0.05, a later analysis linked around 17,000 TCR beta sequences to specific HLA alleles. Strong co-occurrence of HLA alleles, especially DR and DQ, made assigning TCR associations to individual alleles difficult. Because counts were too low, 15 or so rarely observed V segments, including chromosome 9 orphons, were excluded from the earlier analysis of several hundred of the donors. In vitro tests confirmed that a few of the cytomegalovirus-associated TCR beta chains recognize cytomegalovirus antigens. This cohort had only TCR beta chains sequenced, and the lack of alpha or paired-chain data limited which features could be detected. Broadly in line with IMGT annotations, most TCR beta V segments showed up in productive rearrangements about 87% or about 30% of the time in an earlier analysis of around 550 of the donors. In a later analysis, the rate of TCR association differed among HLA loci, with DRB1 alleles having the most associated TCRs and HLA-C alleles having the fewest. Most TCR sequences were seen in very few donors, while some public TCRs were found in many individuals. Because HLA typing was missing for some donors at each locus, association tests included only the typed subset. In a later genetic analysis, fewer N-insertions in productive TCRs were reported among donors in an Asian-associated ancestry cluster than the approximately 670-donor mean. A further reported finding was that TCR beta sequences accurately predicted the HLA-A and HLA-B alleles for most subjects in the first cohort.

As to this clone: The antigen it binds to is not known. Base qualities are not recorded, but no much larger clone differs from it by a single base.

Germline trimming amounts to 3 bases on V and 5 bases on J, with 8 as the count of junction bases outside the gene matches. There are 15 amino acids in the CDR3, from cysteine to phenylalanine inclusive. Only the CDR3 part of the read is kept: 45 bases, read in frame from the first base. Per the germline V gene (reference sequence), LNHDA is the CDR1 and SQIVND is the CDR2. Library method: the immunoSEQ multiplex PCR assay. For the multiplex PCR, a mixture combining 60 forward primers for TCR Vbeta segments and 13 reverse primers for TCR Jbeta segments was used. Amplification of the CDR3 region of rearranged TCR beta genes was performed with a multiplex PCR assay on genomic DNA. Amplified TCR beta libraries were sequenced as 87-base-pair reads on the Illumina HiSeq System. Concerning the study's data processing: A later analysis counted around 72 million unique TCR beta chains across the 650 to 800 repertoires, and 9 million to 14 million of these chains were shared by at least two donors. Raw reads were error-corrected and collapsed into unique sequences with a nearest-neighbor algorithm that merged closely related sequences to remove PCR and sequencing errors. To assign V, D and J gene segments, CDR3 sequences were aligned to IMGT reference sequences. For a sequence to be retained, a match of at least six nucleotides was required to both a V gene segment and a J gene segment. Rearrangements were called productive when the CDR3 lacked stop codons and stayed in frame with V and J; all others were non-productive. CDR3 was defined according to IMGT convention as the region running from the second conserved V-encoded cysteine to the conserved J-encoded phenylalanine. The earlier analysis of about 500 of the donors excluded sequences that lacked an unambiguous match to a single V gene segment. An earlier analysis of a few hundred of the donors classified V segments as functional when productive rearrangements were above 56.7% and as segregating when the standard deviation between donors was above 5%. A statistical classification framework was built to diagnose cytomegalovirus status from the catalog of TCR beta chain sequences. In a later analysis, V and J genes were assigned by comparing TCR nucleotide sequences against IMGT/GENE-DB human TR gene sequences. The TCRdist pipeline was used in a later analysis to assign CDR3 sequences and most-parsimonious VDJ recombination scenarios. In a later analysis, each TCR beta chain was defined by its CDR3 amino acid sequence together with its V-gene family, and reads lacking a unique V-gene family were excluded. As a way to deal with suspected cross-contamination and a sequencing artifact, a later analysis dropped over 550 nucleotide sequences that were highly shared and had low generation probability. For each public chain, a later analysis derived a clonal expansion index from normalized ranks of inferred template counts within each repertoire. Generation probabilities in a later analysis came from a VDJ recombination model fitted to out-of-frame rearrangements, and those results were checked against IGoR. A later analysis scored TCR-TCR, TCR-HLA and TCR-CMV co-occurrence with hypergeometric tests, applying a repertoire-size bias correction to TCR pairs. To estimate false discovery rates, a later analysis permuted the HLA or CMV assignments 20 times. A later analysis grouped co-occurring TCRs with DBSCAN, adding TCRdist sequence similarity when clustering within HLA-allele-positive subsets. Co-occurrence clustering excluded repertoires with fewer than 30,000 or more than 120,000 public chains, plus five with anomalous nucleotide sharing. Sourced from immuneACCESS, this table was stored by TCRdb with only in-frame sequences that have V and J called. A share of the clones is absent; for the studies checked, an unresolved V gene accounts for under half, and the remainder has no known explanation. V, J and clone size reflect that table, while D and trimming were determined from the DNA. For this sample the table gives 110,000 to 150,000 clones, of which 60% to 80% were detected only once. The top ten hold around 1.5% of the sample.

The cohort was made up of 500 to 850 healthy bone marrow donors. At the time of sampling, all cohort members were nominally healthy, though unrecorded immune exposures were likely present. The donor was CMV seronegative and was included in the group of approximately 350 seronegative cohort members. A peripheral blood sample was collected from each donor, and TCR beta sequencing was performed on peripheral blood mononuclear cells. The Qiagen DNeasy Blood Extraction Kit was used to extract genomic DNA from the blood cell samples. This receptor was obtained from a female donor in good health and CMV-seronegative. Sequencing input: PBMCs. The chain employs TRBV19 and TRBJ2-5, and 8 junction bases match TRBD2. The base sequence is TGTGCCAGTAGTATTACCAGCGGGAGTTGGGAGACCCAGTACTTC. Translated, this gives CASSITSGSWETQYF.